What follows are 2 T cell receptor beta chains derived from one specimen sequenced in a study of shared clonotypes between healthy human individuals. Produced via immunoSEQ multiplex PCR; TCRdb's table is partial and in-frame only. Of roughly 2 million clones listed, roughly 95% are singletons. The sample consisted of naive CD4+ T cells sorted from blood. This sample's subset: CD45RA+ positively selected. These TCRs come from a young man in good health.

The chain joins TRBV5-6 to TRBJ1-5; tentative D call: TRBD1 (5 bases). V lost 4 bases, J lost 0 bases, and 11 bases lay in between. Germline CDR1 reads SGHDT; CDR2 reads YYEEEE. This CDR3 comprises 15 residues. For the CDR3, the DNA is TGTGCCAGCAGCGCGGCGGGGGTTAGCAATCAGCCCCAGCATTTT. Residues: CASSAAGVSNQPQHF.

The DNA for the CDR3 is TGTGCCAGCAGGACCTTTTCTCAGGGTAACACTGAAGCTTTCTTT. This gives the protein CASRTFSQGNTEAFF. This sequence joins TRBV11-2 and TRBJ1-1, with a weak D call TRBD1 (5 bases). Germline lookup yields CDR1 SGHAT and CDR2 FQNNGV. Trimming pared 6 bases from V and 2 bases from J, leaving 16 bases between. This CDR3 region has 15 residues.